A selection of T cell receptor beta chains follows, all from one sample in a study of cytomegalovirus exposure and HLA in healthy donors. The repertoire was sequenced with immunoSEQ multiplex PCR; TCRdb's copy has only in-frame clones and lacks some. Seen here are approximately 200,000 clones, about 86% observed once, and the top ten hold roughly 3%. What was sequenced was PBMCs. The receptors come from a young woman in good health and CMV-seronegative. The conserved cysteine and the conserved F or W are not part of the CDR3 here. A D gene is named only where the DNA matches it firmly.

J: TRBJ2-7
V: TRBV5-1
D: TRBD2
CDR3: ASSPTSDYEQY

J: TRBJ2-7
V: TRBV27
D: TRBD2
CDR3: ASSSLAGSSYEQY

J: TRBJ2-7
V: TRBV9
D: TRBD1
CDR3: ASSAGWDSSYEQY

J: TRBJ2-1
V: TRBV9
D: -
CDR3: ASSVAPRDNEQF

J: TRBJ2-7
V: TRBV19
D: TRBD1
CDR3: ARRDRGTPLPGLVYEQY

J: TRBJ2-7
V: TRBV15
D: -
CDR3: ATSTRQAHEQY

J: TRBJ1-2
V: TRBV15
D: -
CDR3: ATSSTTGVYGYT

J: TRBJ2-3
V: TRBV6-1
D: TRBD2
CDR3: ASRVAGAAQY

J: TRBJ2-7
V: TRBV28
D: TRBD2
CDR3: ASSFFSGGSIWQY

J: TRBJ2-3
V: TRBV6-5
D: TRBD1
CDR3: ASSYSETGEADTQY

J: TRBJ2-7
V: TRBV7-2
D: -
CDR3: ASSLGPSSYEQY

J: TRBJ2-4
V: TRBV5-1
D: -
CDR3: ASSGGGPAKNIQY

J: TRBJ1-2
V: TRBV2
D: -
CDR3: ASSLDRINYGYT

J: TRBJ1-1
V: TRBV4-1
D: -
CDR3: ASSLAGGTEAF

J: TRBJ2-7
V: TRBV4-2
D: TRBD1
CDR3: ASSQVQTGVGHEQY

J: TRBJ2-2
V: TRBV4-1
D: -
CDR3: ASSQTPGLGGVNTGELF

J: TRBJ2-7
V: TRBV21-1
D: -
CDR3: ASSLLHVIAVSYEQY

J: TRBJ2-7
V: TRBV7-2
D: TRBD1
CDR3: ASSLNPDRGQPY

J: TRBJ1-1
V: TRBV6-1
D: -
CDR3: ASSPGWGMNTEAF

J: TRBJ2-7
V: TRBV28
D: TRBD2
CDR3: ASSPPGGYEQY

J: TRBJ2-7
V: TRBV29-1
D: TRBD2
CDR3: SVVILAGHTYEQY

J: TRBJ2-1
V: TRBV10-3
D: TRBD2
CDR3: AIRGEGGPNEQF

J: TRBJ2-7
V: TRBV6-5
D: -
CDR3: ASSYGQSYEQY

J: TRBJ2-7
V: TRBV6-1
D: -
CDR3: ATLPRGYEQY

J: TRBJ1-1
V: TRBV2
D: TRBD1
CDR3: AGDRGLNTEAF

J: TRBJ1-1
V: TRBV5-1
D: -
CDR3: ASSHPGTNTEAF

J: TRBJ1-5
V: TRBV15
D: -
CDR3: ATSPGISNQPQH

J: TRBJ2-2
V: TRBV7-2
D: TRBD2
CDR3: ASSLDSGSLAGELF

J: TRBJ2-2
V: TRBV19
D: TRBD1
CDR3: ASSPTDRDTGELF

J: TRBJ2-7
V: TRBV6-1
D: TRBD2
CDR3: ASRTTSDAYEQY

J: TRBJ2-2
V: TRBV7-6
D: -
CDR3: ASSLGGGTRELF

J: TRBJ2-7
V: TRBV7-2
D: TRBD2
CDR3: ASSLEASGKNEQY

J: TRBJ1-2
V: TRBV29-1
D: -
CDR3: SVEARGRYGYT